At least ten counts were recorded for the clone carrying this TCR beta chain. Its antigen is not known. Amplification of TCR beta CDR3 regions used RNA transcripts. The authors performed first-round RT-PCR with HTBI primers and then a second-round multiplex PCR. TCRdb recomputed calls from the multiplex PCR reads with MiXCR, one row per CDR3 protein. The sample consists of 650,000 to 800,000 distinct CDR3 sequences, roughly 41% of them appearing once. No donor had other autoimmune disease, uncontrolled infection, pregnancy or lactation. The source of the sample is a study of Graves' ophthalmopathy and Graves' hyperthyroidism. Study summary: The blood sample was drawn at first diagnosis and before any treatment. Whole-study findings and limits: With approximately 88% sensitivity and around 80% specificity, a 13-signature model separated ophthalmopathy from stable hyperthyroidism. Most thyroid clonotypes with frequency above 0.001 were detected in blood too.

This CDR3 has 16 amino acids. CDR1 is LNHNV and CDR2 is YYDKDF in the germline V gene (reference sequence). The ends lost 0 bases at V and 5 bases at J; junction bases unmatched: 9. Sequencing used peripheral blood. The sequence came from an adult man with Graves' ophthalmopathy. The chain combines TRBV15 with TRBJ2-7; 8 bases line up with TRBD1. CDR3 residues: CATSRDRILTGDEQYF. CDR3 in DNA: TGTGCCACCAGCAGAGACCGAATCCTGACAGGGGACGAGCAGTACTTC.